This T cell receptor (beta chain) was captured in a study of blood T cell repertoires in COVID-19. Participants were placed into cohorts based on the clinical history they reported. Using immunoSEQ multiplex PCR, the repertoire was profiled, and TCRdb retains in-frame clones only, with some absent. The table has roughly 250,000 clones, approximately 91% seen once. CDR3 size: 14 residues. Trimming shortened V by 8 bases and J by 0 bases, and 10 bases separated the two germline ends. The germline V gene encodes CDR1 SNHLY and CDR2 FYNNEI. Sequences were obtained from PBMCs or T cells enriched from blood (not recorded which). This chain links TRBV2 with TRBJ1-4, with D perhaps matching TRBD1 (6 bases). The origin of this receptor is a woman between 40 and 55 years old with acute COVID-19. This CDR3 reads CASRGASTNEKLFF. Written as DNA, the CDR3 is TGTGCCAGCCGGGGGGCCTCAACTAATGAAAAACTGTTTTTT.